This TCR beta chain was sequenced during a study of human T cells and chemical hapten exposure. This CDR3 region has 14 residues. V lost 5 bases, J lost 1 base, and 1 base stayed unmatched. From germline, CDR1 is SEHNR and CDR2 FQNEAQ (reference sequence). This clonotype was seen repeatedly, ten times or more. TCRdb analysed the RACE reads with MiXCR anew, one entry per CDR3 protein. The sample comprises tens of thousands of distinct CDR3 sequences, roughly a tenth of which are singletons, and around 15% rests with the top ten. Time point in this sample: patch test 2, 6 weeks after DPC sensitization. Sample treatment: therapeutic diphenylcyclopropenone sensitization with weekly scalp DPC. Blood, whole and unfractionated, served as the source for total RNA extraction.

Here the sequenced sample was whole blood, taken in connection with sensitization to the hapten diphenylcyclopropenone (DPC). This chain uses TRBV7-9 with TRBJ2-1, with TRBD2 matching over 8 bases. This receptor was identified in a woman between 25 and 40 years old with alopecia areata. Some clones in this sample may be carry-over from other donors' samples. In DNA form, the CDR3 reads TGTGCCAGCAGCCCTAGCGGGTCCTACAATGAGCAGTTCTTC. Its translation is CASSPSGSYNEQFF. Full variable domain (remainder filled in from reference TRBV7-9 and TRBJ2-1): DTGVSQNPRHKITKRGQNVTFRCDPISEHNRLYWYRQTLGQGPEFLTYFQNEAQLEKSRLLSDRFSAERPKGSFSTLEIQRTEQGDSAMYLCASSPSGSYNEQFFGPGTRLTVL.